The next 3 T cell receptor beta chains were all read from a single sample in a study of T cell changes during pregnancy in multiple sclerosis. Measured with immunoSEQ multiplex PCR; TCRdb has only the in-frame clones, and not every one. The data hold roughly 110,000 clones, with about 89% observed a single time. The sequencing used peripheral blood, collected before pregnancy. Source of these receptors: a female donor with multiple sclerosis, enrolled in a pregnancy study.

This sequence joins TRBV4-3 and TRBJ1-1; 11 bases align to TRBD1. The V gene's germline CDR1 is LGHNA and CDR2 YSLEER. This CDR3 comprises 17 residues. The V and J ends lost 3 bases and 1 base, in that order; junction bases with no gene match: 7. CDR3 sequence (DNA): TGCGCCAGCAGCCAGGGACAGGGGGGGATTCCGAACACTGAAGCTTTCTTT. This translates into CASSQGQGGIPNTEAFF.

The chain combines TRBV7-8 with TRBJ2-5; tentative D call: TRBD1 (6 bases). The CDR3 has 18 residues. V shed 5 bases and J shed 1 base, with 23 bases lying between them. The germline V gene has CDR1 SGHVS and CDR2 FQNEAQ. CDR3 bases: TGTGCCAGCAGCCCCGCCGGGACAAGAAGGAGCAGCCAAGAGACCCAGTACTTC. Translating gives CASSPAGTRRSSQETQYF.

This chain connects TRBV7-6 to TRBJ2-1; 8 bases agree with TRBD2. Germline CDR1 SGHVS, CDR2 FNYEAQ. V dropped 5 bases and J dropped 12; count of bases not matched to a gene: 15. The CDR3 extends over 15 amino acids. In DNA, the CDR3 is TGTGCCAGCAGCCTAGGAACTCGGAGCGGGAGCGGGCAGTTCTTC. Translated, it gives CASSLGTRSGSGQFF.